The 10 T cell receptor beta chains presented below share a single source sample, sequenced in a study of T cell clonality in common variable immunodeficiency. TCRdb keeps only in-frame clones here, not all; method: immunoSEQ multiplex PCR. There are some 80,000 clones in the sample, none observed a single time. The sample taken for sequencing was peripheral blood mononuclear cells. These TCRs come from a person aged 18 to 75 in good health.

This clone was found a few times. The CDR3 extends 3 residues past the end of the read, so its final part is completed from the germline J gene. The chain has TRBV5-1 and TRBJ2-2; maybe TRBD1 (6 bases). This CDR3 region has 17 residues. Germline V gives CDR1 SGHRS, CDR2 YFSETQ. Trimming shortened V by 3 bases and J by 3 bases, and 18 bases separated the two germline ends. The CDR3 bases that were read are TGCGCCAGCAGCTGGGAACCTACAGGGACGGACACCGGGGAG. It specifies CASSWEPTGTDTGE. The CDR3 as a whole reads CASSWEPTGTDTGELFF. Together with reference TRBV5-1 and TRBJ2-2, the CDR3 gives the full variable domain: KAGVTQTPRYLIKTRGQQVTLSCSPISGHRSVSWYQQTPGQGLQFLFEYFSETQRNKGNFPGRFSGRQFSNSRSEMNVSTLELGDSALYLCASSWEPTGTDTGELFFGEGSRLTVL.

This clone came up many times. The missing CDR3 end, 3 residues past where the read stops, is filled in from the germline J gene. V usage is TRBV10-3 and J usage is TRBJ1-4; tentatively, D is TRBD1 (5 bases). The length of the CDR3 is 12 residues. Germline CDR1 reads ENHRY; CDR2 reads SYGVKD. V dropped 3 bases and J dropped 7 bases, with 6 bases sitting between them. The CDR3: CAISDGGEKLFF. CDR3 DNA, as far as it was read: TGTGCCATCAGTGACGGGGGTGAAAAA.

This clone appeared many times. The missing CDR3 end, 3 residues past where the read stops, is filled in from the germline J gene. This chain joins TRBV30 and TRBJ1-2, with 9 bases identical to TRBD1. V dropped 2 bases and J dropped 4; count of bases not matched to a gene: 8. The CDR3 runs to 15 residues. CDR1 and CDR2 from the germline V gene are GTSNPN and SVGIG (reference sequence). The CDR3 loop is CAWSTPTGGGYGYTF. Incomplete CDR3 DNA: TGTGCCTGGAGTACCCCGACAGGGGGAGGCTATGGC.

Comments on this clone: This may arise from a read error, as a much more abundant clone is one base away. With the read ending 3 residues before the CDR3 end, the germline J gene is used to fill in that end. This specimen includes other DNA sequences encoding the same CDR3. This chain connects TRBV20-1 to TRBJ2-3; no clear D. CDR1 and CDR2 from the germline V gene are DFQATT and SNEGSKA (reference sequence). This CDR3 has 14 amino acids. The CDR3 bases that were read are TGCAGCGTCCAGCCGGGTTTCCGCACAGATACG. It yields the protein CSVQPGFRTDT. The full CDR3 reads CSVQPGFRTDTQYF.

This clone has a count of ten or more. The read stops 3 residues short of the end of the CDR3; the missing end is completed from the germline J gene. The chain has TRBV20-1 and TRBJ2-1, with 9 nucleotides matching TRBD2. V was pared by 3 bases and J by 5 bases, with 8 bases of the junction left unmatched. CDR3 length: 15 residues. Looked up from germline, CDR1 is DFQATT and CDR2 is SNEGSKA (reference sequence). The CDR3 protein is CSASRTSAPDNEQFF. CDR3 bases read: TGCAGTGCTAGTCGGACTAGCGCCCCTGACAATGAG.

In this sample, this clone turned up many times. With the read ending 3 residues before the CDR3 end, the germline J gene is used to fill in that end. The V call is TRBV7-6, the J call TRBJ2-2; 7 bases are a match to TRBD2. V lost 1 base, J lost 4 bases, and 3 bases stayed unmatched. Germline CDR1 reads SGHVS; CDR2 reads FNYEAQ. This CDR3 comprises 15 residues. The CDR3 loop reads CASSLVRELTGELFF. The CDR3 DNA, read in part, is TGTGCCAGCAGCTTAGTGCGGGAGCTCACCGGGGAG. The full variable domain, its missing parts supplied by reference TRBV7-6 and TRBJ2-2, is GAGVSQSPRYKVTKRGQDVALRCDPISGHVSLYWYRQALGQGPEFLTYFNYEAQQDKSGLPNDRFSAERPEGSISTLTIQRTEQRDSAMYRCASSLVRELTGELFFGEGSRLTVL.

This clone occurred many times. The missing CDR3 end, 3 residues past where the read stops, is filled in from the germline J gene. This chain connects TRBV27 to TRBJ2-7, with D possibly matching TRBD2 (6 bases). Trimming pared 2 bases from V and 6 bases from J, leaving 11 bases between. This CDR3 is 13 amino acids long. Germline V gene lookup returns CDR1 MNHEY and CDR2 SMNVEV (reference sequence). CDR3 loop: CASSLTRGFEQYF. The covered CDR3 bases are TGTGCCAGCAGTTTAACCCGGGGGTTCGAG.

This clone was seen many times. The read is 3 residues too short to cover the CDR3 end, so that end is filled in from the germline J gene. This chain joins TRBV30 and TRBJ1-6; no firm D call. Trimming took off 0 bases at V and 7 bases at J, with 10 bases between the two ends. This CDR3 region has 14 residues. CDR1 GTSNPN and CDR2 SVGIG come from the germline V gene (reference sequence). CDR3 loop: CAWSVPGRNSPLHF. The DNA read from the CDR3 is TGTGCCTGGAGTGTACCGGGGAGGAATTCACCC.

Many counts were recorded for this clone. The read halts 3 residues ahead of the CDR3 end, with the missing end drawn from the germline J gene. The chain is built from TRBV19 and TRBJ2-1, with 7 bases identical to TRBD1. CDR1 is LNHDA and CDR2 is SQIVND in the germline V gene (reference sequence). V lost 7 bases to trimming and J lost 0 bases; unmatched junction nucleotides: 3. The CDR3 totals 14 residues. The CDR3 DNA, read in part, is TGTGCCAGTACAGGGGACAGCTCCTACAATGAG. Amino acids: CASTGDSSYNE. The full CDR3 is CASTGDSSYNEQFF. Combining the CDR3 with reference TRBV19 and TRBJ2-1 gives the whole variable domain DGGITQSPKYLFRKEGQNVTLSCEQNLNHDAMYWYRQDPGQGLRLIYYSQIVNDFQKGDIAEGYSVSREKKESFPLTVTSAQKNPTAFYLCASTGDSSYNEQFFGPGTRLTVL.

There are many counts of this clone. The observed sequence ends 3 residues before the CDR3 terminus, with the missing tail filled in from the germline J gene. V and J are TRBV20-1 and TRBJ2-7, with a weak D call TRBD1 (6 bases). Germline lookup yields CDR1 DFQATT and CDR2 SNEGSKA (reference sequence). The CDR3 spans 13 residues. Trimming removed 2 bases at V and 3 bases at J, with 11 bases between. The CDR3 DNA, read in part, is TGCAGTGCTAGACAGGGGACCTACTACGAG. Protein sequence: CSARQGTYYE. The CDR3 as a whole reads CSARQGTYYEQYF.